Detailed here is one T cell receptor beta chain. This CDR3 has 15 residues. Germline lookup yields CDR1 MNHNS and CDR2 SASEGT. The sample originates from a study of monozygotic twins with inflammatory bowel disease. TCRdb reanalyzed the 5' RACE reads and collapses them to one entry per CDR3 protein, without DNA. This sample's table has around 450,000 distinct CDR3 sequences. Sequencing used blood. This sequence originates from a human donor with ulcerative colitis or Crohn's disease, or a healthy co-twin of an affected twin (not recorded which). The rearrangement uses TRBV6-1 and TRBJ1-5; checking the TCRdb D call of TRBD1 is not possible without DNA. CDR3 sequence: CASSQGQGKGQPQHF.